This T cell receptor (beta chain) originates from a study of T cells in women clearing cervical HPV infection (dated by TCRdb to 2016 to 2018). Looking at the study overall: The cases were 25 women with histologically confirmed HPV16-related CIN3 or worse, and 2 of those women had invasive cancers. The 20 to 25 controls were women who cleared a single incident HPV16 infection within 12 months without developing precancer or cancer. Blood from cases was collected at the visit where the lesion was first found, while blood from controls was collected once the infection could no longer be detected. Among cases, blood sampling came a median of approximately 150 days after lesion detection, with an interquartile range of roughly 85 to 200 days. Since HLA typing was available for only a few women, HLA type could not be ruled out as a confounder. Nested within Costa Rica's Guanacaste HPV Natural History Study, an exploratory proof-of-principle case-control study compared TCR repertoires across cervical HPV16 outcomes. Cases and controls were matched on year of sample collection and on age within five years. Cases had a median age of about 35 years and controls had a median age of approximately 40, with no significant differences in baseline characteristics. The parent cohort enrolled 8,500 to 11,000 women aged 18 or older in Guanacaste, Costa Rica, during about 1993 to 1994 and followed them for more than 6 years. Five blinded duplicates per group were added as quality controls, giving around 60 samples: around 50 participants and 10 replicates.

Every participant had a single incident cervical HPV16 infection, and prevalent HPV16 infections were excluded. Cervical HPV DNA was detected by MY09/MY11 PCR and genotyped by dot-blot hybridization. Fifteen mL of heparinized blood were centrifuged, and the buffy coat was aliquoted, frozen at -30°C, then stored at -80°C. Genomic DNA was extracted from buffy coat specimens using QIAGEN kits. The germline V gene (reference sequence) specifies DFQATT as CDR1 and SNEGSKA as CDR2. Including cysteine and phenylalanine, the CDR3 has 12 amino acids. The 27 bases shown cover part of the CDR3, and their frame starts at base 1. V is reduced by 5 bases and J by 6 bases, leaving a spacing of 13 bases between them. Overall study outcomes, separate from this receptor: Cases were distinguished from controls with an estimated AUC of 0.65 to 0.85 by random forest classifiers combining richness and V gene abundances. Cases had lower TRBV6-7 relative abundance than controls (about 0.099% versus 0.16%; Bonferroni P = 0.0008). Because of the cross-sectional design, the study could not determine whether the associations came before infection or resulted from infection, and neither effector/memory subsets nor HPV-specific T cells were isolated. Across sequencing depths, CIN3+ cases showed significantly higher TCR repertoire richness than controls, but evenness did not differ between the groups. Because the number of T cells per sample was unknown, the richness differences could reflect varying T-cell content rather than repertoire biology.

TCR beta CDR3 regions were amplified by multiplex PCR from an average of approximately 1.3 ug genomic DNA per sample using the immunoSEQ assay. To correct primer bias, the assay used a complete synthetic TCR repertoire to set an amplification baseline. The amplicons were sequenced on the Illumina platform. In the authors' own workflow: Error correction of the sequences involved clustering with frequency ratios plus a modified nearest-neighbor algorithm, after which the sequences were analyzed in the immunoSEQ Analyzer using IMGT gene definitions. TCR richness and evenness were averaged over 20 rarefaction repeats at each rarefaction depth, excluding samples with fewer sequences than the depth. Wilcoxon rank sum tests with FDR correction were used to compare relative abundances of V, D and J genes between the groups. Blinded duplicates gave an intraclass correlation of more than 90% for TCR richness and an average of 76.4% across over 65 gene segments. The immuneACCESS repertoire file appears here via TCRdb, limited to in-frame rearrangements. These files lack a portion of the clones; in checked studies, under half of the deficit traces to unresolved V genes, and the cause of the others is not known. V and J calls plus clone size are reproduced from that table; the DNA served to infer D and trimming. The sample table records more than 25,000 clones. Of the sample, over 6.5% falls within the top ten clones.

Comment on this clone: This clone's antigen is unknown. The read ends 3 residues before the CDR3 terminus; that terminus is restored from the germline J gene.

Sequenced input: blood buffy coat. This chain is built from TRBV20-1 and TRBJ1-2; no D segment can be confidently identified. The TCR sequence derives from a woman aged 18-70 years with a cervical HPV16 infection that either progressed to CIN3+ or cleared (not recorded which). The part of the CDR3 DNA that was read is TGCAGTGCTCCTCCCTTACTAGATGGC. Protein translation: CSAPPLLDG. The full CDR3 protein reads CSAPPLLDGYTF.